A single sample is the source of the 10 T cell receptor beta chains below, sequenced in a study of blood T cell repertoires in COVID-19. Clones were sequenced by immunoSEQ multiplex PCR, and TCRdb holds only the in-frame ones, with some missing. Of about 170,000 clones in the sample, around 89% were seen once. What was sequenced was PBMCs or T cells enriched from blood (not recorded which). Receptors originate from a woman younger than 30 who had recovered from COVID-19.

The chain couples TRBV19 to TRBJ2-5; 11 bases align to TRBD2. The CDR3 totals 17 residues. CDR1 and CDR2 from the germline V gene are LNHDA and SQIVND (reference sequence). J gave up 1 base and V 4 bases, and 8 bases lay outside the gene matches. This CDR3 reads CASSRGASGRFQETQYF. As DNA, the CDR3 is TGTGCCAGTAGTAGAGGGGCTAGCGGGAGGTTCCAAGAGACCCAGTACTTC.

This clone turned up a few times. The V and J genes are TRBV4-2 and TRBJ2-2; no reliable D call. This CDR3 spans 12 amino acids. V was shortened by 4 bases and J by 5 bases, with 5 bases between the two germline ends. CDR1 and CDR2 from the germline V gene are LGHNA and YNFKEQ. CDR3: CASSPRTGELFF. The CDR3 bases are TGTGCCAGCAGCCCGCGGACCGGGGAGCTGTTTTTT.

The chain employs TRBV19 and TRBJ1-1; TRBD1 aligns across 12 bases. The CDR3 is 16 amino acids. Germline V CDR1 and CDR2: LNHDA, SQIVND (reference sequence). Trimming took 3 bases from V and 5 from J; bases not matched to a gene: 7. CDR3 residues: CASSIGTGGPGTEAFF. The CDR3 DNA is TGTGCCAGTAGTATCGGGACAGGGGGCCCAGGGACTGAAGCTTTCTTT. The variable domain in full, with the rest retrieved from reference TRBV19 and TRBJ1-1, is DGGITQSPKYLFRKEGQNVTLSCEQNLNHDAMYWYRQDPGQGLRLIYYSQIVNDFQKGDIAEGYSVSREKKESFPLTVTSAQKNPTAFYLCASSIGTGGPGTEAFFGQGTRLTVV.

The chain joins TRBV6-5 to TRBJ2-1; TRBD2 aligns across 8 bases. CDR3 size: 13 residues. Germline CDR1 is MNHEY and CDR2 is SVGAGI. The V and J ends lost 5 bases and 9 bases, in that order; junction bases with no gene match: 6. The CDR3 DNA reads as TGTGCCAGCAGTAGTGGGACTAGGACTGAGCAGTTCTTC. It is translated as CASSSGTRTEQFF.

For this clone: Different DNA sequences within this sample yield the same CDR3. V and J are TRBV9 and TRBJ2-7, with D maybe TRBD1 (5 bases). The CDR3 is 14 residues long. Per the germline V gene, CDR1 is SGDLS and CDR2 is YYNGEE. Trimming took 0 bases from V and 2 from J, leaving 9 bases between them. The CDR3 DNA is TGTGCCAGCAGCGTAGGCCAGGGCGCCTACGAGCAGTACTTC. This encodes CASSVGQGAYEQYF.

The table lists this clone with a count of one. The chain has TRBV2 and TRBJ2-3; 10 bases are a match to TRBD1. The CDR3 sequence is 20 residues long. Unmatched junction bases numbered 24, after V lost 8 bases and J lost 4 bases. Germline V gives CDR1 SNHLY, CDR2 FYNNEI. The CDR3 loop reads CASLSRFGTGALGNPDTQYF. The DNA of the CDR3 is TGTGCCAGCCTTTCCCGGTTCGGGACAGGGGCCCTAGGGAACCCAGATACGCAGTATTTT.

The chain employs TRBV28 and TRBJ2-7; D is perhaps TRBD1 (6 bases). CDR1 and CDR2 from the germline V gene are MDHEN and SYDVKM. The CDR3 totals 16 residues. With 1 base removed from V and 5 bases from J, the gap between germline ends came to 18 bases. Here the CDR3 reads CASSLSNGGEVDEQYF. As DNA, the CDR3 is TGTGCCAGCAGTTTATCTAATGGGGGCGAGGTCGACGAGCAGTACTTC.

The rearrangement uses TRBV19 and TRBJ1-5; 10 nucleotides line up with TRBD1. The germline CDR1 and CDR2 sequences are LNHDA and SQIVND (reference sequence). V dropped 4 bases and J dropped 6; count of bases not matched to a gene: 9. The CDR3 consists of 16 residues. Here the CDR3 reads CASSTSSGTGVQPQHF. The CDR3, as DNA: TGTGCCAGTAGTACCTCTTCCGGGACAGGGGTTCAGCCCCAGCATTTT.

V gene TRBV9 combines with J gene TRBJ2-3; 7 bases align to TRBD2. Germline V gives CDR1 SGDLS, CDR2 YYNGEE. J was trimmed by 5 bases and V by 3 bases; bases with no gene match: 9. The CDR3 runs to 15 residues. This CDR3 reads CASSAGRPGGDTQYF. For the CDR3, the DNA is TGTGCCAGCAGCGCGGGACGTCCGGGGGGAGATACGCAGTATTTT.

The gene calls are TRBV5-1 and TRBJ2-2; a weak D match, TRBD2 (5 bases). This CDR3 spans 14 amino acids. Deletions cut 2 bases from V and 4 bases from J, with 9 bases between. CDR1 is SGHRS, CDR2 YFSETQ, per germline. The CDR3 coding sequence is TGCGCCAGCAGCTTCCTGGGGAGCACCGGGGAGCTGTTTTTT. It specifies CASSFLGSTGELFF.